A single TCR beta chain is shown here with its context. The length of the CDR3 is 15 residues. The ends were cut back, 4 bases at V and 3 bases at J, with 13 bases in the middle. The germline V gene has CDR1 LNHDA and CDR2 SQIVND (reference sequence). The data are from a study of blood T cell repertoires in COVID-19. For the study at large: From the United States, Italy and Spain came samples of acute and convalescent COVID-19. Sources were T cells, B-cell-depleted T cells, or PBMCs; the material itself was cDNA or gDNA.

In the original processing: The authors estimated nucleated cell counts from reference gene primer amplification. Libraries were prepared by immunoSEQ multiplex PCR; TCRdb keeps only in-frame clonotypes and omits some of them. V, J and clone size are those of that table, while D and trimming were read from the DNA. This sample has approximately 59,000 clones, with about 81% found just once. The TCR originated in a man of 80 years or more with acute or convalescent COVID-19. V usage is TRBV19 and J usage is TRBJ2-1, with D tentatively TRBD1 (6 bases). The sequenced sample consisted of peripheral blood. The DNA of the CDR3 is TGTGCCAGTAGTACTCCCTGGACAGTCTACAATGAGCAGTTCTTC. Amino acids: CASSTPWTVYNEQFF. The whole variable domain, remainder taken from reference TRBV19 and TRBJ2-1, is DGGITQSPKYLFRKEGQNVTLSCEQNLNHDAMYWYRQDPGQGLRLIYYSQIVNDFQKGDIAEGYSVSREKKESFPLTVTSAQKNPTAFYLCASSTPWTVYNEQFFGPGTRLTVL.